The present entry profiles one T cell receptor (beta chain) with its context. Its antigen remains unidentified. The sample comes from a study of cytomegalovirus exposure and HLA in healthy donors. Germline V lookup: CDR1 MNHEY, CDR2 SVGAGI. The CDR3 covers 13 residues. Trimming cost V 7 bases and J 2 bases, with 12 bases left between them. General study results and limits: Several V segments, TRBV6-2 and TRBV6-3 among them, could not be told apart and were dropped. Reports indicate that TCR beta sequences accurately predicted the HLA-A and HLA-B alleles of most subjects.

The PCR used 60 Vbeta and 13 Jbeta primers. The method was immunoSEQ multiplex PCR; TCRdb's version includes in-frame clones alone and lacks a portion of them. The table includes around 100,000 clones, 75% to 90% detected once. The receptor's source is a man aged 30 to 39 in good health and CMV-seronegative. The rearrangement links TRBV6-5 to TRBJ2-7, with TRBD2 as a possible D gene (5 bases). The sample comprised PBMCs. The CDR3 DNA reads as TGTGCCAGCACCGACTATCGGGCCTACGAGCAGTACTTC. Encoded protein: CASTDYRAYEQYF.